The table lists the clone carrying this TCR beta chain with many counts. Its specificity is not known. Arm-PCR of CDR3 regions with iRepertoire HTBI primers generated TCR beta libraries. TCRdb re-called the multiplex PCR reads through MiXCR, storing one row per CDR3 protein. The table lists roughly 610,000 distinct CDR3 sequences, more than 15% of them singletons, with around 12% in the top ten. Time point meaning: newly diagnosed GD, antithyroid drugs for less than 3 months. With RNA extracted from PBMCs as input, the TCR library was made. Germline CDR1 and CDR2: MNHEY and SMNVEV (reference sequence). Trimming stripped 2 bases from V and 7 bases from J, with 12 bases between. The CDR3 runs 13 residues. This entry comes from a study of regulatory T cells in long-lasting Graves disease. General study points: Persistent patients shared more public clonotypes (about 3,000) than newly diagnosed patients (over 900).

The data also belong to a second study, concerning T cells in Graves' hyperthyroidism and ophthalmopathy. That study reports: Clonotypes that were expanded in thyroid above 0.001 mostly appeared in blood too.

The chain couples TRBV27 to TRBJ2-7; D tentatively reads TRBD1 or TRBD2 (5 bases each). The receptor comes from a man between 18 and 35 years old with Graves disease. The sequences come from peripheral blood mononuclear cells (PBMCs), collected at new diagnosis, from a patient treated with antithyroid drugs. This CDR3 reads CASSLGTAREQYF. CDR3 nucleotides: TGTGCCAGCAGTTTAGGGACCGCGCGGGAGCAGTACTTC.